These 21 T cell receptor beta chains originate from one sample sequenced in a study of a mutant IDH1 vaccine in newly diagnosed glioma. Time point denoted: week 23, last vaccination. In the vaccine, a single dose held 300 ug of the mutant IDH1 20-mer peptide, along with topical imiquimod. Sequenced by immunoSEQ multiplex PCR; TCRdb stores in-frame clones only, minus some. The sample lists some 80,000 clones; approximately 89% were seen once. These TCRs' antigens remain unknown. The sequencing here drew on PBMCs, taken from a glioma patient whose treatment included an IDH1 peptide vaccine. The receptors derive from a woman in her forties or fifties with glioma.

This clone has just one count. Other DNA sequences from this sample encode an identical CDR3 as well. The CDR3 here is CAISESKDRSYEQYF. CDR3 coding DNA: TGTGCCATCAGTGAGTCGAAGGACAGGTCCTACGAGCAGTACTTC. The V gene is TRBV10-3, the J gene TRBJ2-7; 7 nucleotides match TRBD1. The germline V gene encodes CDR1 ENHRY and CDR2 SYGVKD. V lost 0 bases, J lost 1 base, and 3 bases stayed unmatched. This CDR3 is built from 15 residues.

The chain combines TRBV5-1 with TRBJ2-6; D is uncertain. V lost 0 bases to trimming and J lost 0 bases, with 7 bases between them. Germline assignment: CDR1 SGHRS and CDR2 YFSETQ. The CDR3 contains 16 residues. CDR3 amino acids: CASSLDVFSGANVLTF. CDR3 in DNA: TGCGCCAGCAGCTTGGATGTCTTCTCTGGGGCCAACGTCCTGACTTTC. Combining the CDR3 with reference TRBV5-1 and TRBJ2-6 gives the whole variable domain KAGVTQTPRYLIKTRGQQVTLSCSPISGHRSVSWYQQTPGQGLQFLFEYFSETQRNKGNFPGRFSGRQFSNSRSEMNVSTLELGDSALYLCASSLDVFSGANVLTFGAGSRLTVL.

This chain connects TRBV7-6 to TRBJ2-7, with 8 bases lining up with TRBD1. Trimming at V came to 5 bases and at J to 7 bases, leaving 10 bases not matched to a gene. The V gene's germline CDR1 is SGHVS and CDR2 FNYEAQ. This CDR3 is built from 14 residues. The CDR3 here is CASSPGQGAREQYF. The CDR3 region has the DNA TGTGCCAGCAGCCCAGGGCAGGGGGCTAGGGAGCAGTACTTC.

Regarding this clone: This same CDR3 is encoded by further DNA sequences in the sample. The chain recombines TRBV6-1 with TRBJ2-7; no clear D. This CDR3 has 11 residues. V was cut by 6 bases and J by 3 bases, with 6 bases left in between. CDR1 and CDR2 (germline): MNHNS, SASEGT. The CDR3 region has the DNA TGTGCCAGCAGCGCGTTCTACGAGCAGTACTTC. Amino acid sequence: CASSAFYEQYF.

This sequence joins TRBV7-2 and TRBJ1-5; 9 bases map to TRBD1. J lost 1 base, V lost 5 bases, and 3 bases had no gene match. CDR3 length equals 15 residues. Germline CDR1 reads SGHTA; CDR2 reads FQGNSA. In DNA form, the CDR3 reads TGTGCCAGCAGCAAGGACAGGGGAAGCAATCAGCCCCAGCATTTT. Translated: CASSKDRGSNQPQHF. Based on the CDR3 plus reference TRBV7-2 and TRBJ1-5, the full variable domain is GAGVSQSPSNKVTEKGKDVELRCDPISGHTALYWYRQSLGQGLEFLIYFQGNSAPDKSGLPSDRFSAERTGGSVSTLTIQRTQQEDSAVYLCASSKDRGSNQPQHFGDGTRLSIL.

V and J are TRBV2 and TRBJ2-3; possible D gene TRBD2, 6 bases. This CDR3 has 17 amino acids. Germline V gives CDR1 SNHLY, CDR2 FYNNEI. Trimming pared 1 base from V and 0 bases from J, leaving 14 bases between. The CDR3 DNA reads TGTGCCAGCAGTGAAGTTTTGCTTGGAGGGAGCACAGATACGCAGTATTTT. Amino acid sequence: CASSEVLLGGSTDTQYF.

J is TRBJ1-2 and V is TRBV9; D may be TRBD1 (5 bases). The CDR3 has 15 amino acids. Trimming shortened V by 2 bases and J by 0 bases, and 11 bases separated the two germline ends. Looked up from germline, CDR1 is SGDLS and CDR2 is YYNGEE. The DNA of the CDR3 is TGTGCCAGCAGCGTTGAGCCCAGGGCTAACTATGGCTACACCTTC. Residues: CASSVEPRANYGYTF.

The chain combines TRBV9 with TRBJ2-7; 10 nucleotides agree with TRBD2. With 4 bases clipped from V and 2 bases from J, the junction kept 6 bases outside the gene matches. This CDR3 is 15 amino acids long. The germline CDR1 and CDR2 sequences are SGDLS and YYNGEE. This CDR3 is CASSPGLAETYEQYF. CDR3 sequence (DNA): TGTGCCAGCAGCCCCGGACTAGCGGAAACCTACGAGCAGTACTTC.

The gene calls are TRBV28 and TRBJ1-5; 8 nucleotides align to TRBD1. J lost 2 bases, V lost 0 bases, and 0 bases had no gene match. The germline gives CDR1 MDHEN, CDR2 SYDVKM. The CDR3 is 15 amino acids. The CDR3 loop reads CASSLWGQGNQPQHF. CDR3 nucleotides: TGTGCCAGCAGTTTATGGGGACAGGGCAATCAGCCCCAGCATTTT.

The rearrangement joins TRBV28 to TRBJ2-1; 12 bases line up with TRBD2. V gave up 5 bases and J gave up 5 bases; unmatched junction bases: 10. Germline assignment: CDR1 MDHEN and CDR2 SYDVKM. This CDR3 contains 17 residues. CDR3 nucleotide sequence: TGTGCCAGCAGTACCCCGACTAGCGGGAGTCGGAACAATGAGCAGTTCTTC. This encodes CASSTPTSGSRNNEQFF.

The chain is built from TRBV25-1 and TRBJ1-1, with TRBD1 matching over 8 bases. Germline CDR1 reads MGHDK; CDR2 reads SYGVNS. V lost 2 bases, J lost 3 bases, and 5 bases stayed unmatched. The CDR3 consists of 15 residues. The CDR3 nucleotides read TGTGCCAGCAGTGAACCCGGACAGGGCGACACTGAAGCTTTCTTT. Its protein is CASSEPGQGDTEAFF.

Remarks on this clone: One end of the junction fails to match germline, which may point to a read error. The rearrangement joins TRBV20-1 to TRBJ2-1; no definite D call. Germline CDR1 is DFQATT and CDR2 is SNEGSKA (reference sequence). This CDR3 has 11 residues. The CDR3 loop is CSARVGPEQFF. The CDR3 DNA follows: TGCAGTGCAAGAGTAGGGCCTGAGCAGTTCTTC.

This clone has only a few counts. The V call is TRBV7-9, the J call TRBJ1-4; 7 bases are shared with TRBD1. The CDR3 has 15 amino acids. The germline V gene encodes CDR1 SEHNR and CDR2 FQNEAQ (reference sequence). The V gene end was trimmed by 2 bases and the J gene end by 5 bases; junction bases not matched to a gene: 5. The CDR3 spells CASSLTAGGNEKLFF. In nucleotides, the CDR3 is TGTGCCAGCAGCTTAACGGCAGGGGGAAATGAAAAACTGTTTTTT.

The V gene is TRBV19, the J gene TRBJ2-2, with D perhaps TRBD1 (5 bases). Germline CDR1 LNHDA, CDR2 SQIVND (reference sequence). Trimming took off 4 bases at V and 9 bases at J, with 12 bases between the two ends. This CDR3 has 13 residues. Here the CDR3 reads CASSTDRGWELFF. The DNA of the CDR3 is TGTGCCAGTAGTACGGATAGGGGCTGGGAGCTGTTTTTT.

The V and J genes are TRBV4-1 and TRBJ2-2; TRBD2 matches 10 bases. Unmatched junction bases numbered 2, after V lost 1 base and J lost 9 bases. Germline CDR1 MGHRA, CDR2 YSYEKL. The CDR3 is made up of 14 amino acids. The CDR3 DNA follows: TGCGCCAGCAGCCAAGGACTAGCGGGCCGGGAGCTGTTTTTT. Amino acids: CASSQGLAGRELFF.

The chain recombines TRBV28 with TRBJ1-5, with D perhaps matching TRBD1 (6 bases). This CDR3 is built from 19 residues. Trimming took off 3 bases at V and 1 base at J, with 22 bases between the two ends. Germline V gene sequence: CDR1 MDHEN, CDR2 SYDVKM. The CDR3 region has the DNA TGTGCCAGCAGTTTGAGGGGGGTCCGGGTGAAGGCGAGCAATCAGCCCCAGCATTTT. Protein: CASSLRGVRVKASNQPQHF.

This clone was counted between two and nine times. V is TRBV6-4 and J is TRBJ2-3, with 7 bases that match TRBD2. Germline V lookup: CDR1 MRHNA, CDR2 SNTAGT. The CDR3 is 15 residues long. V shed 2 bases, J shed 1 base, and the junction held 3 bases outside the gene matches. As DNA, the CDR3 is TGTGCCAGCAGTGACGAGGGAGGGGGCACAGATACGCAGTATTTT. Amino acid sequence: CASSDEGGGTDTQYF.

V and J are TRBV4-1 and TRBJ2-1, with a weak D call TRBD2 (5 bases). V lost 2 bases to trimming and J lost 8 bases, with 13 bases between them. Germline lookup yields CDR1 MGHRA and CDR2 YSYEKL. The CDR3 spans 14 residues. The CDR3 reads CASSQILASHEQFF. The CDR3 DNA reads TGCGCCAGCAGCCAAATCTTGGCTAGCCATGAGCAGTTCTTC.

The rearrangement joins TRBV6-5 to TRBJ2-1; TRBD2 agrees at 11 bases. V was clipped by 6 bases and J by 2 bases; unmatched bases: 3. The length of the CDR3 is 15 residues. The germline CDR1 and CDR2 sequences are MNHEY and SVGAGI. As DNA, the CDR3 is TGTGCCAGCAGAATAGCGGGAGGGCCCTACAATGAGCAGTTCTTC. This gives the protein CASRIAGGPYNEQFF.

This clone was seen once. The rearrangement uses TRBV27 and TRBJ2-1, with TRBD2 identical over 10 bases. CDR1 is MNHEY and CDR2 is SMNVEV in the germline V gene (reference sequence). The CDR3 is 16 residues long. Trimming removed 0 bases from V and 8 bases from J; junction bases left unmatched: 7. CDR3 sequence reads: CASSLSTSGIFDEQFF. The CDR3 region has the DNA TGTGCCAGCAGTTTATCAACTAGCGGGATTTTCGATGAGCAGTTCTTC.

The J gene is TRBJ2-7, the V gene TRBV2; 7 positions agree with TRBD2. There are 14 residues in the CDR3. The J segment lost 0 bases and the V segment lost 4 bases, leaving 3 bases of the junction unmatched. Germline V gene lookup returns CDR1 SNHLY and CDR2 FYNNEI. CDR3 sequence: CASSVGTTSYEQYF. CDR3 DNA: TGTGCCAGCAGTGTAGGGACTACCTCCTACGAGCAGTACTTC.